These 25 T cell receptor beta chains share one sample of origin, sequenced in a study of vaccination effects on CD4 cells after COVID-19. For these TCRs, the target antigens are not known. Antigen-specific CD4+ T cells were first expanded with viral peptide pools by the ViraFEST assay and only then sequenced. Investigators separated out CD4+ T cells once around eleven days of culture had passed. Negative nucleocapsid antibody tests before and after vaccination confirmed no previous SARS-CoV-2 infection. The method was immunoSEQ multiplex PCR; TCRdb's version includes in-frame clones alone and lacks a portion of them. The sample has 20,000 to 25,000 clones, 65% to 85% seen once. Source: CD4+ T cells from PBMCs cultured with HCoV-NL63 spike peptides, taken before COVID-19 vaccination. These receptors all stem from a human donor who received a COVID-19 vaccine.

The chain is built from TRBV5-6 and TRBJ2-5; no clear D gene. V was cut by 4 bases and J by 3 bases, with 13 bases left in between. The CDR3 covers 14 residues. Germline values: CDR1 SGHDT, CDR2 YYEEEE. CDR3 amino acids: CASSPGVTKETQYF. CDR3 coding DNA: TGTGCCAGCAGCCCAGGAGTCACGAAAGAGACCCAGTACTTC.

In this sample, this clone turned up a few times. The rearrangement joins TRBV9 to TRBJ2-7, with 7 bases identical to TRBD1. The CDR3 is made up of 15 amino acids. The germline V gene has CDR1 SGDLS and CDR2 YYNGEE. The V and J ends lost 0 bases and 5 bases, in that order; junction bases with no gene match: 8. The CDR3 coding sequence is TGTGCCAGCAGCGTAGGATCGCTAGGGGGCGACGAGCAGTACTTC. It yields the protein CASSVGSLGGDEQYF.

V gene TRBV3-1 (or the pseudogene TRBV3-2) combines with J gene TRBJ1-1; the match to TRBD1 covers 10 bases. V dropped 4 bases and J dropped 3; count of bases not matched to a gene: 5. From germline, CDR1 is LGHDT and CDR2 YNNKEL (reference sequence). The CDR3 is 15 amino acids. DNA of the CDR3: TGTGCCAGCAGCCGACACGGGACAGGGGACACTGAAGCTTTCTTT. Translating it yields CASSRHGTGDTEAFF.

The chain couples TRBV6-5 to TRBJ2-3; 7 positions agree with TRBD2. Germline V gene lookup returns CDR1 MNHEY and CDR2 SVGAGI. Germline trimming cut 0 bases from V and 2 bases from J; bases unmatched to any gene: 2. The CDR3 is made up of 15 amino acids. This CDR3 reads CASSYSAGDTDTQYF. The CDR3 region has the DNA TGTGCCAGCAGTTACTCGGCGGGGGACACAGATACGCAGTATTTT.

The CDR3 loop is CASSLSGQGARDGYTF. CDR3 nucleotide sequence: TGTGCCAGCAGCTTAAGTGGACAGGGGGCGCGAGATGGCTACACCTTC. The V and J genes are TRBV11-2 and TRBJ1-2; 11 bases map to TRBD1. Germline V gives CDR1 SGHAT, CDR2 FQNNGV. Germline trimming cut 2 bases from V and 6 bases from J; bases unmatched to any gene: 8. The CDR3 sequence is 16 residues long.

V gene TRBV2 combines with J gene TRBJ2-6; D remains unclear. The ends were cut back, 2 bases at V and 4 bases at J, with 12 bases in the middle. Germline-derived CDR1 and CDR2 are SNHLY and FYNNEI. This CDR3 spans 16 amino acids. CDR3 loop: CASSEQALVGANVLTF. The CDR3 nucleotides read TGTGCCAGCAGTGAACAGGCGCTCGTGGGGGCCAACGTCCTGACTTTC. Looking up the rest from reference TRBV2 and TRBJ2-6 gives the full variable domain: EPEVTQTPSHQVTQMGQEVILRCVPISNHLYFYWYRQILGQKVEFLVSFYNNEISEKSEIFDDQFSVERPDGSNFTLKIRSTKLEDSAMYFCASSEQALVGANVLTFGAGSRLTVL.

In its sample, this clone was seen a few times. This rearrangement joins TRBV5-1 to TRBJ1-3; no reliable D call. Germline assignment: CDR1 SGHRS and CDR2 YFSETQ. CDR3 size: 14 residues. The ends were cut back, 2 bases at V and 0 bases at J, with 6 bases in the middle. CDR3 protein: CASSFDYSGNTIYF. The CDR3 nucleotides read TGCGCCAGCAGCTTCGACTACTCTGGAAACACCATATATTTT.

V gene TRBV7-9 combines with J gene TRBJ2-5, with D perhaps matching TRBD1 (6 bases). V lost 0 bases and J lost 4, with 18 bases in between. The length of the CDR3 is 17 residues. The germline gives CDR1 SEHNR, CDR2 FQNEAQ (reference sequence). The CDR3 DNA reads as TGTGCCAGCAGCTTAGCGGTACAGGGTGTGGGACGAGAGACCCAGTACTTC. Its translation is CASSLAVQGVGRETQYF.

The CDR3 nucleotides are TGTGCCAGCAGCTTAAGCCCGGGGGCGGTAGAAAAACTGTTTTTT. Encoded protein: CASSLSPGAVEKLFF. This chain links TRBV11-2 with TRBJ1-4; D might be TRBD1 (6 bases). Germline lookup yields CDR1 SGHAT and CDR2 FQNNGV. V dropped 2 bases and J dropped 8 bases, with 15 bases sitting between them. This CDR3 contains 15 residues.

This clone was counted between two and nine times. The DNA of the CDR3 is TGCGCCAGCAGTGAAGAGTCTAACTATGGCTACACCTTC. Translating it yields CASSEESNYGYTF. This chain joins TRBV5-1 and TRBJ1-2; D is undetermined. V shed 5 bases and J shed 0 bases, with 8 bases lying between them. CDR3 length equals 13 residues. Per the germline V gene, CDR1 is SGHRS and CDR2 is YFSETQ. Based on the CDR3 plus reference TRBV5-1 and TRBJ1-2, the full variable domain is KAGVTQTPRYLIKTRGQQVTLSCSPISGHRSVSWYQQTPGQGLQFLFEYFSETQRNKGNFPGRFSGRQFSNSRSEMNVSTLELGDSALYLCASSEESNYGYTFGSGTRLTVV.

This clone has only one observation. The genes are TRBV5-4 and TRBJ2-2, with 7 positions matching TRBD2. With V trimmed by 9 bases and J by 6 bases, 8 bases remained unmatched. The CDR3 contains 13 residues. Germline CDR1 SGHNT, CDR2 YYREEE (reference sequence). CDR3 residues: CATTPAGAGELFF. Written as DNA, the CDR3 is TGTGCCACCACGCCCGCGGGGGCCGGGGAGCTGTTTTTT.

The CDR3 DNA follows: TGCGCCAGCAGCCTAAGGGACCGAACTAATGAAAAACTGTTTTTT. Its translation: CASSLRDRTNEKLFF. The gene calls are TRBV4-1 and TRBJ1-4; a possible D gene is TRBD1 (5 bases). V lost 4 bases, J lost 1 base, and 10 bases lay in between. The CDR3 spans 15 residues. CDR1 and CDR2 (germline): MGHRA, YSYEKL.

The chain employs TRBV13 and TRBJ1-4; TRBD1 matches 8 bases. The CDR3 loop spans 14 amino acids. Germline CDR1 is PRHDT and CDR2 is FYEKMQ (reference sequence). After removal of 3 bases from V and 10 bases from J, the junction contained 7 bases not matched to a gene. CDR3 sequence (DNA): TGTGCCAGCAGCTTGACAGGGGATGACGGAAAACTGTTTTTT. Protein: CASSLTGDDGKLFF.

The rearrangement joins TRBV7-8 to TRBJ2-7; D perhaps matches TRBD2 (6 bases). The germline V gene has CDR1 SGHVS and CDR2 FQNEAQ. Deletions cut 5 bases from V and 3 bases from J, with 20 bases between. The CDR3 is 16 residues long. CDR3: CASSDRVGSGNYEQYF. Here the CDR3 DNA reads TGTGCCAGCAGCGACCGCGTTGGTAGCGGCAACTACGAGCAGTACTTC.

This CDR3 is CASSHLDRGAYGYTF. For the CDR3, the DNA is TGTGCCAGCAGCCACCTCGACAGGGGGGCCTATGGCTACACCTTC. The rearrangement uses TRBV3-1 (or the pseudogene TRBV3-2) and TRBJ1-2; 9 positions agree with TRBD1. The V gene's germline CDR1 is LGHDT and CDR2 YNNKEL (reference sequence). J was trimmed by 4 bases and V by 3 bases; bases with no gene match: 6. The CDR3 is 15 residues long.

This clone has a handful of counts. The DNA of the CDR3 is TGCGCCAGCAGCTTGACAGGGGGCGATCTCCCCCCCTCAAACACCATATATTTT. Translation gives CASSLTGGDLPPSNTIYF. V is TRBV5-1 and J is TRBJ1-3, with 9 bases matching TRBD1. This CDR3 spans 18 amino acids. The ends lost 1 base at V and 6 bases at J; junction bases unmatched: 14. Germline V lookup: CDR1 SGHRS, CDR2 YFSETQ.

Remarks on this clone: Because the CDR3's place on the DNA is in doubt, the DNA is left out and the CDR3 is given as listed by TCRdb. This chain connects TRBV2 to TRBJ1-2; TRBD1, the table's D call, lacks a check against the DNA. The CDR3 numbers 14 amino acids, ends counted. Germline-derived CDR1 and CDR2 are SNHLY and FYNNEI. This chain's CDR3 is CASSEVAAGIYHTF.

The V gene is TRBV5-4, the J gene TRBJ2-4, with D tentatively TRBD2 (6 bases). Deletions cut 0 bases from V and 1 base from J, with 8 bases between. The germline CDR1 and CDR2 sequences are SGHNT and YYREEE (reference sequence). This CDR3 has 15 residues. CDR3 residues: CASSLALAAKNIQYF. CDR3 in DNA: TGTGCCAGCAGCTTGGCCCTAGCGGCCAAAAACATTCAGTACTTC. The variable domain in full, completed from reference TRBV5-4 and TRBJ2-4, reads ETGVTQSPTHLIKTRGQQVTLRCSSQSGHNTVSWYQQALGQGPQFIFQYYREEENGRGNFPPRFSGLQFPNYSSELNVNALELDDSALYLCASSLALAAKNIQYFGAGTRLSVL.

The chain is built from TRBV19 and TRBJ1-4; 10 bases map to TRBD1. V dropped 6 bases and J dropped 7; count of bases not matched to a gene: 14. The germline CDR1 and CDR2 sequences are LNHDA and SQIVND (reference sequence). The CDR3 has 17 amino acids. The CDR3 sequence is CASSPSGTGAVSEKLFF. CDR3 nucleotide sequence: TGTGCCAGTAGCCCTAGCGGGACAGGGGCGGTTTCTGAAAAACTGTTTTTT. Full variable domain (outside the CDR3, taken from reference TRBV19 and TRBJ1-4): DGGITQSPKYLFRKEGQNVTLSCEQNLNHDAMYWYRQDPGQGLRLIYYSQIVNDFQKGDIAEGYSVSREKKESFPLTVTSAQKNPTAFYLCASSPSGTGAVSEKLFFGSGTQLSVL.

This clone occurred a few times. This chain joins TRBV19 and TRBJ1-2; D possibly corresponds to TRBD1 (6 bases). V lost 8 bases and J 2 bases, leaving 12 bases between the germline ends. From germline, CDR1 is LNHDA and CDR2 SQIVND (reference sequence). The CDR3 is 13 amino acids. The CDR3 DNA is TGTGCCAGTGCCAGACAGGCCAACTATGGCTACACCTTC. Its protein is CASARQANYGYTF. Filled out from reference TRBV19 and TRBJ1-2, the complete variable domain reads DGGITQSPKYLFRKEGQNVTLSCEQNLNHDAMYWYRQDPGQGLRLIYYSQIVNDFQKGDIAEGYSVSREKKESFPLTVTSAQKNPTAFYLCASARQANYGYTFGSGTRLTVV.

The chain carries TRBV6-5 and TRBJ1-4; D is possibly TRBD1 (5 bases). Trimming removed 2 bases from V and 8 bases from J, with 15 bases in between. Germline V gene data show CDR1 as MNHEY and CDR2 as SVGAGI. The CDR3 sequence is 15 residues long. CDR3 sequence: CASSYAGVTGEKLFF. The CDR3, as DNA: TGTGCCAGCAGTTACGCGGGGGTTACGGGAGAAAAACTGTTTTTT.

CDR3 DNA sequence: TGTGCCAGCTCTCTCAGGGAGAGCAATCAGCCCCAGCATTTT. Protein product: CASSLRESNQPQHF. The genes are TRBV18 and TRBJ1-5; D is perhaps TRBD1 (5 bases). This CDR3 contains 14 residues. The germline V gene encodes CDR1 KGHSH and CDR2 LQKENI. The V gene lost 6 bases and the J gene lost 1 base, with 10 bases spanning the gap.

The chain links TRBV18 to TRBJ2-3; TRBD2 aligns across 9 bases. The germline gives CDR1 KGHSH, CDR2 LQKENI. The V and J ends lost 3 bases and 3 bases, in that order; junction bases with no gene match: 10. The CDR3 covers 17 residues. CDR3 loop: CASSPTRGSGRTDTQYF. In DNA, the CDR3 is TGTGCCAGCTCACCCACCCGGGGTAGCGGGAGAACAGATACGCAGTATTTT.

The genes are TRBV20-1 and TRBJ2-1; TRBD1 or TRBD2 may be the D gene (5 bases each). This CDR3 is 10 amino acids long. V dropped 0 bases and J dropped 13 bases, with 7 bases sitting between them. Germline values: CDR1 DFQATT, CDR2 SNEGSKA (reference sequence). The CDR3 is CSARDRDQFF. CDR3 DNA: TGCAGTGCTAGAGACCGGGACCAGTTCTTC.

The rearrangement links TRBV7-8 to TRBJ1-1; no firm D call. Germline assignment: CDR1 SGHVS and CDR2 FQNEAQ. CDR3 length equals 11 residues. Trimming took off 5 bases at V and 11 bases at J, with 12 bases between the two ends. In DNA form, the CDR3 reads TGTGCCAGCAGCCCGATGACGTGGGCTTTCTTT. It is translated as CASSPMTWAFF.